Listed below are T cell receptor beta chains from one sample, sequenced in a study of control samples from healthy donors and cancer patients. The data were produced by immunoSEQ multiplex PCR, yet TCRdb's version contains in-frame clones alone and is incomplete. The sample records approximately 150,000 clones, roughly nine tenths being singletons. Sequencing input: blood. The receptors come from a man aged 25-40 years in good health. The CDR3 runs from the conserved cysteine through the conserved F or W. D genes are given only for firm matches. Clone sizes are given selectively: once, few, many, or a class where the clone is expanded.

j_call: TRBJ1-1
clone_size: .
d_call: .
v_call: TRBV18
cdr3_aa: CASSLQGLYTEAFF
cdr3_nt: TGTGCCAGCTCACTGCAGGGGCTTTACACTGAAGCTTTCTTT

j_call: TRBJ2-7
clone_size: .
d_call: TRBD2
v_call: TRBV5-1
cdr3_aa: CASSFQRGAYEQYF
cdr3_nt: TGCGCCAGCAGCTTTCAGCGGGGGGCCTACGAGCAGTACTTC

j_call: TRBJ1-2
clone_size: .
d_call: .
v_call: TRBV6-2/TRBV6-3
cdr3_aa: CASSHGSVYGYTF
cdr3_nt: TGTGCCAGCAGTCACGGCTCGGTCTATGGCTACACCTTC

j_call: TRBJ2-1
clone_size: .
d_call: .
v_call: TRBV6-4
cdr3_aa: CASSDEATHNEQFF
cdr3_nt: TGTGCCAGCAGTGACGAGGCCACTCACAATGAGCAGTTCTTC

j_call: TRBJ2-7
clone_size: .
d_call: TRBD1
v_call: TRBV12-3/TRBV12-4
cdr3_aa: CASSRDRHEQYF
cdr3_nt: TGTGCCAGCAGCCGGGACAGACACGAGCAGTACTTC

j_call: TRBJ2-2
clone_size: .
d_call: TRBD2
v_call: TRBV18
cdr3_aa: CASSLGLARNTGELFF
cdr3_nt: TGTGCCAGCTCACTAGGACTAGCGAGAAACACCGGGGAGCTGTTTTTT

j_call: TRBJ2-1
clone_size: .
d_call: TRBD2
v_call: TRBV5-5
cdr3_aa: CASSTPGLSSYNEQFF
cdr3_nt: TGTGCCAGCAGCACCCCGGGACTAAGCTCCTACAATGAGCAGTTCTTC

j_call: TRBJ2-1
clone_size: .
d_call: TRBD2
v_call: TRBV5-1
cdr3_aa: CASSFQAGGPNNEQFF
cdr3_nt: TGCGCCAGCAGCTTCCAAGCGGGGGGGCCAAACAATGAGCAGTTCTTC

j_call: TRBJ2-6
clone_size: once
d_call: .
v_call: TRBV18
cdr3_aa: CASSPLGAGANVLTF
cdr3_nt: TGTGCCAGCTCACCTTTAGGAGCTGGGGCCAACGTCCTGACTTTC

j_call: TRBJ2-4
clone_size: .
d_call: .
v_call: TRBV12-3/TRBV12-4
cdr3_aa: CASSTPGVNIQYF
cdr3_nt: TGTGCCAGCAGTACGCCAGGGGTAAACATTCAGTACTTC

j_call: TRBJ2-7
clone_size: .
d_call: TRBD1
v_call: TRBV5-6
cdr3_aa: CASSFAGSRGRTYEQYF
cdr3_nt: TGTGCCAGCAGCTTTGCAGGCTCAAGGGGGCGCACCTACGAGCAGTACTTC

j_call: TRBJ2-1
clone_size: .
d_call: TRBD2
v_call: TRBV5-1
cdr3_aa: CASSLVAGGRDEQFF
cdr3_nt: TGCGCCAGCAGCTTGGTTGCGGGGGGGCGTGATGAGCAGTTCTTC